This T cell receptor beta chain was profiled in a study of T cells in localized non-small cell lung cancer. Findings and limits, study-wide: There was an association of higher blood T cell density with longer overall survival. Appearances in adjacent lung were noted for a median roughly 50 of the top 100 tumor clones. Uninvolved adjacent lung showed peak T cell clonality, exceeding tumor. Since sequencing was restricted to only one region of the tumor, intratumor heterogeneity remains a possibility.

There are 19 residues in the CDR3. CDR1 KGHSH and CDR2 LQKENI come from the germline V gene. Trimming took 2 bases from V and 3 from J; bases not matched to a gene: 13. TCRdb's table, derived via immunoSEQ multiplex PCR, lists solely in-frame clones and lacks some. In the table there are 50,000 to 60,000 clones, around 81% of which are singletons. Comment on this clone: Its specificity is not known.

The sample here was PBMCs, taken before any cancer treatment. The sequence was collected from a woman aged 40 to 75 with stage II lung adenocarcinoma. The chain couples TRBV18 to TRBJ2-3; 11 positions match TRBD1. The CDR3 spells CASSPISRTGGGSTDTQYF. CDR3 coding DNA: TGTGCCAGCTCACCAATCTCTCGGACAGGGGGCGGGTCGACAGATACGCAGTATTTT.